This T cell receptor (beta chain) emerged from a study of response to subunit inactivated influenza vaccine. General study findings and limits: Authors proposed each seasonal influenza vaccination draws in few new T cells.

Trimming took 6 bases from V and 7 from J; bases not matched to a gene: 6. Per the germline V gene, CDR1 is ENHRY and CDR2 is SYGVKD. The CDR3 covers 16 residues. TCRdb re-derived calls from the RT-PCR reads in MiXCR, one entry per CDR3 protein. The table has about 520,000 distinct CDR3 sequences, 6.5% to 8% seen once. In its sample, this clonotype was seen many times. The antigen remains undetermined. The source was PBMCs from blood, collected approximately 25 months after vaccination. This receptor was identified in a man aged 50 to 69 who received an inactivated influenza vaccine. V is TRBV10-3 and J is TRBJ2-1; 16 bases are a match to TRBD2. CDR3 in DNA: TGTGCCATCAGGGAGCCGGGACTAGCGGGGGGGAATGAGCAGTTCTTC. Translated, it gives CAIREPGLAGGNEQFF.